The 18 T cell receptor beta chains in this list originate from one sample, sequenced in a study of monozygotic twins with inflammatory bowel disease. No DNA is given; TCRdb re-called the 5' RACE reads and lists each CDR3 protein once. Its table records under 200,000 distinct CDR3 sequences. The sample consisted of blood. These receptors all come from a human donor with ulcerative colitis or Crohn's disease, or a healthy co-twin of an affected twin (not recorded which).

The J gene is TRBJ2-5, the V gene TRBV11-2; TCRdb proposes TRBD1, but this gene call is untestable without DNA. In germline, CDR1 is SGHAT, CDR2 FQNNGV. The CDR3 spans 16 residues. The CDR3 spells CASSSLRDRGGETQYF.

The chain joins TRBV28 to TRBJ2-7; absent DNA, TCRdb's TRBD1 call cannot be checked. This CDR3 is built from 13 residues. The germline CDR1 and CDR2 sequences are MDHEN and SYDVKM. CDR3 sequence reads: CASRTGGTYEQYF.

The gene calls are TRBV6-5 and TRBJ2-7; the TCRdb call, TRBD2, lacks DNA for checking. Germline assignment: CDR1 MNHEY and CDR2 SVGAGI. The CDR3 loop spans 15 amino acids. CDR3 loop: CASNEEGGASYEQYF.

V and J are TRBV7-3 and TRBJ2-1; as DNA is missing, the TRBD2 call by TCRdb cannot be tested. The CDR3 is made up of 17 amino acids. The germline V gene has CDR1 SGHTA and CDR2 FQGTGA. The CDR3 spells CASSPRLASNTNNEQFF.

The rearrangement links TRBV18 to TRBJ1-1; checking the TCRdb D call of TRBD1 is not possible without DNA. CDR3 length equals 15 residues. Germline CDR1 reads KGHSH; CDR2 reads LQKENI. This CDR3 reads CASSPPGLRVVEAFF.

This chain connects TRBV5-1 to TRBJ2-7. The CDR3 has 11 residues. Germline assignment: CDR1 SGHRS and CDR2 YFSETQ. The CDR3 protein is CASSFSYEQYF. The full variable domain, with the rest looked up from reference TRBV5-1 and TRBJ2-7, is KAGVTQTPRYLIKTRGQQVTLSCSPISGHRSVSWYQQTPGQGLQFLFEYFSETQRNKGNFPGRFSGRQFSNSRSEMNVSTLELGDSALYLCASSFSYEQYFGPGTRLTVT.

The rearrangement joins TRBV5-1 to TRBJ2-1; TCRdb calls TRBD2, which cannot be checked without DNA. This CDR3 region has 13 residues. CDR1 and CDR2 (germline): SGHRS, YFSETQ. CDR3 sequence reads: CASSSGIYNEQFF.

The chain employs TRBV5-4 and TRBJ2-1; the TCRdb D gene call, TRBD1, has no DNA to confirm it. Germline lookup yields CDR1 SGHNT and CDR2 YYREEE (reference sequence). CDR3 length: 13 amino acids. The CDR3 loop is CASSRARSSEQFF.

The J gene is TRBJ1-4, the V gene TRBV6-1; as DNA is missing, the TRBD1 call by TCRdb cannot be tested. This CDR3 has 16 amino acids. Per germline, CDR1 MNHNS and CDR2 SASEGT. This CDR3 reads CASKGIPGQSYEKLFF.

J is TRBJ2-3 and V is TRBV5-1; TCRdb returns TRBD2, unconfirmable since there is no DNA. Germline values: CDR1 SGHRS, CDR2 YFSETQ. The CDR3 runs 14 residues. The chain's CDR3 is CASSFRYSTDTQYF.

The genes are TRBV6-5 and TRBJ2-7; lacking DNA, the TRBD1 call made by TCRdb goes unchecked. Germline values: CDR1 MNHEY, CDR2 SVGAGI. This CDR3 contains 13 residues. The CDR3 is CASSFDRTYEQYF.

The J gene is TRBJ2-3, the V gene TRBV6-2 or TRBV6-3; TCRdb designates TRBD2, a call that cannot be tested without DNA. The length of the CDR3 is 16 residues. Germline CDR1 reads MNHEY; CDR2 reads SVGEGT. The CDR3 reads CASRRMAGASTDTQYF.

The chain recombines TRBV6-5 with TRBJ2-2; the D call of TRBD1 rests on TCRdb alone, since no DNA is present to check it. Germline assignment: CDR1 MNHEY and CDR2 SVGAGI. This CDR3 is built from 15 residues. CDR3: CASSYSGTITGELFF.

This chain links TRBV20-1 with TRBJ2-3; TCRdb names TRBD2, which stays unverified in the absence of DNA. CDR1 and CDR2 from the germline V gene are DFQATT and SNEGSKA (reference sequence). The CDR3 consists of 15 residues. CDR3 in amino acids: CSARVAGGLRDTQYF.

The V call is TRBV5-1, the J call TRBJ2-5. This CDR3 region has 11 residues. CDR1 and CDR2 (germline): SGHRS, YFSETQ. This chain's CDR3 is CASRGEETLYF.

This chain joins TRBV7-9 and TRBJ1-3; TCRdb names TRBD1, which stays unverified in the absence of DNA. CDR1 is SEHNR and CDR2 is FQNEAQ in the germline V gene (reference sequence). CDR3 length: 17 residues. The CDR3 loop is CASSWGAGTATGNTIYF.

The chain has TRBV5-1 and TRBJ2-7; TCRdb names TRBD1, which stays unverified in the absence of DNA. Germline loops: CDR1 SGHRS, CDR2 YFSETQ. The CDR3 spans 14 residues. CDR3 amino acids: CASSPDTISYEQYF.

This chain links TRBV12-3 or TRBV12-4 with TRBJ1-4; TCRdb's D gene call, TRBD1, goes unchecked for lack of DNA. CDR3 length: 14 amino acids. The CDR3 reads CASSLQGEFGKLFF.